Listed here are 5 T cell receptor beta chains from one sample, sequenced in a study of blood T cell repertoires in COVID-19. TCRdb's copy holds only in-frame clones and misses some; the assay was immunoSEQ multiplex PCR. The sample includes over 130,000 clones, more than 80% of them seen just once. Sequences were obtained from peripheral blood. These TCRs come from a woman of 80 years or more with acute or convalescent COVID-19.

The chain's CDR3 is CASSYSRGGGELFF. The CDR3 region has the DNA TGTGCCAGCAGTTACTCGAGGGGGGGCGGGGAGCTGTTTTTT. V is TRBV6-5 and J is TRBJ2-2, with D perhaps TRBD2 (7 bases). Trimming cost V 0 bases and J 7 bases, with 9 bases left between them. The length of the CDR3 is 14 residues. Germline assignment: CDR1 MNHEY and CDR2 SVGAGI.

This clone was observed once. V and J are TRBV4-3 and TRBJ2-2; possibly TRBD2 for D (5 bases). Trimming shortened V by 1 base and J by 1 base, and 10 bases separated the two germline ends. This CDR3 has 16 amino acids. Per the germline V gene, CDR1 is LGHNA and CDR2 is YSLEER. The CDR3 DNA sequence: TGCGCCAGCAGCCAAGCTCGGACTGGGAACACCGGGGAGCTGTTTTTT. It translates to CASSQARTGNTGELFF.

The chain recombines TRBV15 with TRBJ1-1; 7 bases agree with TRBD1. Germline trimming cut 0 bases from V and 5 bases from J; bases unmatched to any gene: 9. The germline gives CDR1 LNHNV, CDR2 YYDKDF (reference sequence). CDR3 length equals 16 residues. CDR3 in DNA: TGTGCCACCAGCAGAGAGGCAGGGGGAGGTATGACTGAAGCTTTCTTT. It yields the protein CATSREAGGGMTEAFF.

J is TRBJ1-1 and V is TRBV7-2; possibly TRBD1 for D (5 bases). Trimming removed 2 bases from V and 6 bases from J, with 13 bases in between. Germline-derived CDR1 and CDR2 are SGHTA and FQGNSA. The CDR3 covers 14 residues. The CDR3 nucleotides read TGTGCCAGCAGCTTACTCGGGGGGTACGCTGAAGCTTTCTTT. Encoded protein: CASSLLGGYAEAFF.

This clone was found a few times. This chain uses TRBV27 with TRBJ1-1; a possible D gene is TRBD1 (6 bases). Germline-derived CDR1 and CDR2 are MNHEY and SMNVEV (reference sequence). Trimming pared 5 bases from V and 3 bases from J, leaving 10 bases between. This CDR3 comprises 13 residues. CDR3 sequence (DNA): TGTGCCAGCAGTGGCCGGACAGACACTGAAGCTTTCTTT. Protein sequence: CASSGRTDTEAFF.